Below are 5 T cell receptor beta chains sequenced from a single sample in a study of blood T cell repertoires in COVID-19. Generated by immunoSEQ multiplex PCR, the TCRdb table keeps only in-frame clones and is missing some. This table holds 200,000 to 250,000 clones, under 90% found once. Sequencing input: peripheral blood. These receptors all come from a man older than 75 with acute or convalescent COVID-19.

V usage is TRBV27 and J usage is TRBJ2-7, with 12 bases identical to TRBD1. This CDR3 region has 15 residues. Germline lookup yields CDR1 MNHEY and CDR2 SMNVEV (reference sequence). J was trimmed by 2 bases and V by 6 bases; bases with no gene match: 5. CDR3 in amino acids: CASRRGTGGPYEQYV. CDR3 bases: TGTGCCAGCAGACGTGGGACAGGGGGCCCCTACGAGCAGTACGTC.

This chain joins TRBV5-1 and TRBJ1-6, with a tentative D call TRBD1 (6 bases). The CDR3 has 15 residues. V was clipped by 3 bases and J by 5 bases, with 12 bases between them. Germline V gene data show CDR1 as SGHRS and CDR2 as YFSETQ. The CDR3 loop reads CASSSAQGNNSPLHF. DNA for the CDR3: TGCGCCAGCAGCTCCGCACAGGGAAATAATTCACCCCTCCACTTT.

This chain uses TRBV6-4 with TRBJ1-1; 9 bases agree with TRBD1. The J segment lost 1 base and the V segment lost 8 bases, leaving 8 bases of the junction unmatched. The CDR3 runs to 15 residues. Germline V gene lookup returns CDR1 MRHNA and CDR2 SNTAGT. CDR3 in amino acids: CASRNLQGANTEAFF. The CDR3, as DNA: TGTGCCAGCCGAAATTTACAGGGGGCGAACACTGAAGCTTTCTTT.

The V call is TRBV7-3, the J call TRBJ2-1; 9 bases fit TRBD2. The CDR3 runs to 13 residues. The germline V gene encodes CDR1 SGHTA and CDR2 FQGTGA. Losses at the gene ends were 0 bases for V and 11 bases for J; bases not matched to a gene: 2. CDR3 sequence: CASSLTSGSQQFF. In DNA, the CDR3 is TGTGCCAGCAGCTTAACTAGCGGGAGTCAGCAGTTCTTC.

J is TRBJ2-1 and V is TRBV7-2, with D hard to call. The ends were cut back, 2 bases at V and 9 bases at J, with 11 bases in the middle. The CDR3 length is 13 residues. Germline V gene lookup returns CDR1 SGHTA and CDR2 FQGNSA. DNA for the CDR3: TGTGCCAGCAGCTTAAGGCCTCCGGGTGAGCAGTTCTTC. The encoded protein is CASSLRPPGEQFF.